Listed below are T cell receptor beta chains from one sample, sequenced in a study of identical twins. TCRdb re-analysed the 5' RACE reads in MiXCR, keeping a single row per CDR3 protein. Of about 100,000 distinct CDR3 sequences in the sample, 5.9% are singletons; the top ten hold 12%. The material sequenced was memory T cells sorted from blood. These TCRs come from a woman in her 50s in good health. Both conserved end residues are part of each CDR3. A D gene is named only where the DNA matches it firmly. Expanded clones get a size class; other rows say once, few or many, or leave the size out.

>TRBJ1-6|many|TRBV5-5|TRBD1|15
CASSFYWDRESPLHF
TGTGCCAGCAGCTTTTATTGGGACAGGGAGTCACCCCTCCACTTT
>TRBJ2-7|many|TRBV29-1|-|11
CSVETLNEQYF
TGCAGCGTTGAAACGCTTAACGAGCAGTACTTC
>TRBJ2-7|many|TRBV20-1|-|13
CSVVAPSSYEQYF
TGCAGTGTGGTGGCCCCGAGCTCCTACGAGCAGTACTTC
>TRBJ2-4|-|TRBV5-1|-|16
CASSLSPGLIKNIQYF
TGCGCCAGCAGCTTGTCTCCGGGACTTATCAAAAACATTCAGTACTTC
>TRBJ2-7|few|TRBV2|-|12
CASGSPSYEQYF
TGTGCCAGCGGGAGTCCCTCCTACGAGCAGTACTTC
>TRBJ2-4|many|TRBV3-1|TRBD1|13
CASSQGTGNIQYF
TGTGCCAGCAGCCAGGGGACAGGGAACATTCAGTACTTC
>TRBJ2-1|-|TRBV7-9|TRBD2|15
CASRLSFSGRSEQFF
TGTGCCAGCAGGTTGTCCTTTAGCGGGAGGAGTGAGCAGTTCTTC
>TRBJ1-6|many|TRBV12-3/TRBV12-4|-|14
CASSFTTANSPLHF
TGTGCCAGCAGTTTCACCACGGCTAATTCACCCCTCCACTTT
>TRBJ2-5|-|TRBV27|-|13
CATRTGGGETQYF
TGTGCCACGAGGACAGGAGGAGGGGAGACCCAGTACTTC
>TRBJ2-3|many|TRBV7-2|-|13
CASSPAYTDTQYF
TGTGCCAGCAGCCCGGCCTACACAGATACGCAGTATTTT
>TRBJ2-5|many|TRBV12-3/TRBV12-4|-|15
CASRPSGRPKETQYF
TGTGCCAGCAGACCCTCGGGCCGCCCAAAAGAGACCCAGTACTTC
>TRBJ2-1|few|TRBV7-8|-|17
CASSLAHLSSSYNEQFF
TGTGCCAGCAGCTTAGCGCACCTCAGTAGCTCCTACAATGAGCAGTTCTTC
>TRBJ1-1|-|TRBV27|-|13
CASSPHGRAEAFF
TGTGCCAGCAGTCCGCATGGCAGGGCTGAAGCTTTCTTT